This entry describes one TCR beta chain. Its antigen is as yet unknown. This sample stems from a study of cytomegalovirus exposure and HLA in healthy donors. Study information: A subsequent analysis reported that the roughly 120 validation repertoires were produced on the same platform that had also been used for the roughly 670 first-cohort repertoires.

Clones were sequenced by immunoSEQ multiplex PCR, and TCRdb holds only the in-frame ones, with some missing. Here the sample spans 80,000 to 100,000 clones, roughly 90% being singletons. Study conclusions and caveats: In a later analysis, first-cohort TCR clusters were found to tend to co-occur in the 130 or so validation repertoires. The study put some 150 TCR beta chains on its list as cytomegalovirus-associated. The majority of TCR sequences were rare, yet some public TCRs appeared in many donors.

The CDR3 loop spans 16 amino acids. Germline CDR1 is SNHLY and CDR2 is FYNNEI. Trimming removed 0 bases at V and 3 bases at J, with 13 bases between. The J gene is TRBJ2-3, the V gene TRBV2, with TRBD1 as a possible D gene (5 bases). The receptor was isolated from a man between 18 and 29 years old in good health and CMV-seropositive. Material for sequencing was PBMCs. Here the CDR3 reads CASSEAQGLETDTQYF. The DNA of the CDR3 is TGTGCCAGCAGTGAAGCGCAGGGCTTGGAGACAGATACGCAGTATTTT.